Detailed here is one T cell receptor (beta chain). Its antigen is currently unknown. This sample was taken from a study of OX40 agonist ivuxolimab in advanced cancers. General study points: Average numbers of expanded clones were greater in CD8+ T cells than in CD4+.

The repertoire was sequenced with immunoSEQ multiplex PCR; TCRdb's copy has only in-frame clones and lacks some. The sample consists of some 83,000 clones, about 86% of them appearing once. CDR3 length equals 11 residues. Trimming cost V 2 bases and J 9 bases, with 5 bases left between them. Germline loops: CDR1 SEHNR, CDR2 FQNEAQ (reference sequence). The TCR originated in an adult with an advanced solid tumor such as melanoma, head and neck, liver or kidney cancer. This chain links TRBV7-9 with TRBJ2-1; D call uncertain. The input for sequencing was CD4+ or CD8+ T cells sorted from blood, taken in a trial of the OX40 agonist ivuxolimab. CDR3 residues: CASSLNAEQFF. The CDR3 DNA is TGTGCCAGCAGCTTAAATGCTGAGCAGTTCTTC.